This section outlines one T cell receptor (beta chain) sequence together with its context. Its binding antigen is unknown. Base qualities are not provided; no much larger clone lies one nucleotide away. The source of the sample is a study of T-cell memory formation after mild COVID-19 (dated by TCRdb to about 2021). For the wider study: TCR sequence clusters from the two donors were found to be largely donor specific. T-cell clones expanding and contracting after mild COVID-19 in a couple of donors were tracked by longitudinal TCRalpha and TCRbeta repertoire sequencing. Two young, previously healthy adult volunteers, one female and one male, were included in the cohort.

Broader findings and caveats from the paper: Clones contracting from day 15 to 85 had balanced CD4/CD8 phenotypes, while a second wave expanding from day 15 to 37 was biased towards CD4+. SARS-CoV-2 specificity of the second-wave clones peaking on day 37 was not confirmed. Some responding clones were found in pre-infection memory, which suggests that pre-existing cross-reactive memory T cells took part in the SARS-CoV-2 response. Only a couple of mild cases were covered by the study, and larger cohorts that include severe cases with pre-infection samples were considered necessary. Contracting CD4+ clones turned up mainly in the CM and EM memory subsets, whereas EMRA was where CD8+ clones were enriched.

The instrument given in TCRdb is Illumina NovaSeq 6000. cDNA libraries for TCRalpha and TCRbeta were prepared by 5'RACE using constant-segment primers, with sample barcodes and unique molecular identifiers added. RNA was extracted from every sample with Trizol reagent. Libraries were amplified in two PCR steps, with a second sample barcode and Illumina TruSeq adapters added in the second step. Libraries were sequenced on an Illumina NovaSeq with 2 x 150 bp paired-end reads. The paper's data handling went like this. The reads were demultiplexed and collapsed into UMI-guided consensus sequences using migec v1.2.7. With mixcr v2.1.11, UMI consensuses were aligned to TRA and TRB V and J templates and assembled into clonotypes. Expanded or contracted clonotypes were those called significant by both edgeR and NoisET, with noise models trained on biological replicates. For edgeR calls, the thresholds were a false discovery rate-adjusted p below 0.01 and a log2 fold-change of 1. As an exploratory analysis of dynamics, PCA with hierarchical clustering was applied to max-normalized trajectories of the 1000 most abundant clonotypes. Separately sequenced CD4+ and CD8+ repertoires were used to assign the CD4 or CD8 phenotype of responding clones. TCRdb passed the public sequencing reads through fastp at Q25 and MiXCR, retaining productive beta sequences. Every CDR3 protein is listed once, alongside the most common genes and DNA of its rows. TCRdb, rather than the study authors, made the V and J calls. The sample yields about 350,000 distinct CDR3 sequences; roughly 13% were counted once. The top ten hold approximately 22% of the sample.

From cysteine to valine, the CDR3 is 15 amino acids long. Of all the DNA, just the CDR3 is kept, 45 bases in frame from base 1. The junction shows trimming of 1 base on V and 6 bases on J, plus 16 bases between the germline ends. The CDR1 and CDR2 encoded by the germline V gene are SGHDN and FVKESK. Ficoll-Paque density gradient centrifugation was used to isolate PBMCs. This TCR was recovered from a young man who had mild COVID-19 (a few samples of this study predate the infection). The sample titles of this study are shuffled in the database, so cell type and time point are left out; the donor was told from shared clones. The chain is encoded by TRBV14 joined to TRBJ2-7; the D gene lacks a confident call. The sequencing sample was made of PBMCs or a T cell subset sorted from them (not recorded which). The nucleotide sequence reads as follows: TGTGCCAGCAGCCAAGCTGCCGTAGCCCTCTCCGAGCAGTACGTC. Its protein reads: CASSQAAVALSEQYV.